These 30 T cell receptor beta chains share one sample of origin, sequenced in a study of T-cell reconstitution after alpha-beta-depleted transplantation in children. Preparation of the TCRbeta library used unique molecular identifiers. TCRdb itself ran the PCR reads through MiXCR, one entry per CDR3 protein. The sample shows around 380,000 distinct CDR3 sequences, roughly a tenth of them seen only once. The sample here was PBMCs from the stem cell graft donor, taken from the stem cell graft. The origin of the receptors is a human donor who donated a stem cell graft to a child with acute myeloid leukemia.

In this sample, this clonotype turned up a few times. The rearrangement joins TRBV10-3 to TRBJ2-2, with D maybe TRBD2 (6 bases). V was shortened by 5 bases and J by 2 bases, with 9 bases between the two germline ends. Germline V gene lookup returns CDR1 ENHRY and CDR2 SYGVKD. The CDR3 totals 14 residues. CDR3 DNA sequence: TGTGCCATCAGTCTTAGCGGTAACACCGGGGAGCTGTTTTTT. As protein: CAISLSGNTGELFF.

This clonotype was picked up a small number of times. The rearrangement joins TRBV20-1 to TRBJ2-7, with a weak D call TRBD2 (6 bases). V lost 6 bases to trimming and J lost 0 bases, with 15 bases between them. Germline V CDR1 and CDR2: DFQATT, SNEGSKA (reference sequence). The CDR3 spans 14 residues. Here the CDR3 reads CSATIGGASYEQYF. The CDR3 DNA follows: TGCAGTGCAACTATTGGCGGGGCCTCCTACGAGCAGTACTTC.

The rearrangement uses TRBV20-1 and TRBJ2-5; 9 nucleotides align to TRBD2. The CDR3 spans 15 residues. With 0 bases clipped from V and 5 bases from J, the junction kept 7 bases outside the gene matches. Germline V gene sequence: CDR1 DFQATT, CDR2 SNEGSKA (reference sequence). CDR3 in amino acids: CSARDGGTSRETQYF. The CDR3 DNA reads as TGCAGTGCTAGAGATGGGGGGACTAGCCGGGAGACCCAGTACTTC.

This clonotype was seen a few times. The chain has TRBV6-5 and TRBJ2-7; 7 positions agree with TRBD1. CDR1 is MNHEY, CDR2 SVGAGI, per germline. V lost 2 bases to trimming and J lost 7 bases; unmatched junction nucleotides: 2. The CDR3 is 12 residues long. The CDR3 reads CASSYVGQEQYF. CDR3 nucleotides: TGTGCCAGCAGTTACGTGGGACAGGAGCAGTACTTC.

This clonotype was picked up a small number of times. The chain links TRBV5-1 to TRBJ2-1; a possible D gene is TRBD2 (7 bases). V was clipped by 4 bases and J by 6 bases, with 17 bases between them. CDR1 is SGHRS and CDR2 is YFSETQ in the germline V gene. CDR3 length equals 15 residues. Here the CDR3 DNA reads TGCGCCAGCAGCACCTCGGGGGGCCCCCGCAATGAGCAGTTCTTC. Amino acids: CASSTSGGPRNEQFF.

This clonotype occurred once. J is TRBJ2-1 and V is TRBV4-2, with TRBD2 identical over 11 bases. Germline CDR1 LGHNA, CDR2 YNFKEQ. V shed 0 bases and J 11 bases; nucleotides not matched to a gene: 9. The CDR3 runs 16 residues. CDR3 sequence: CASSQDSTSGSGQQFF. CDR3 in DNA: TGTGCCAGCAGCCAAGATAGTACTAGCGGGAGTGGTCAGCAGTTCTTC.

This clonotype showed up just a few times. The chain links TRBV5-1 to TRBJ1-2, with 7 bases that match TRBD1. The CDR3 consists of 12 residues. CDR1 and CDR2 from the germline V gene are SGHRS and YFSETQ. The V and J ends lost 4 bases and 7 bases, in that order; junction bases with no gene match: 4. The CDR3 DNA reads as TGCGCCAGCAGCCCCGGGACAGTTGGCTACACCTTC. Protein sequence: CASSPGTVGYTF.

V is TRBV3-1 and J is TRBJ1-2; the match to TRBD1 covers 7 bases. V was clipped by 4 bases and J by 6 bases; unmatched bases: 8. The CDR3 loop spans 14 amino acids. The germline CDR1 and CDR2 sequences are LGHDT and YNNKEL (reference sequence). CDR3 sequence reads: CASSPISTGNGYTF. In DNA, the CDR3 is TGTGCCAGCAGCCCTATTTCGACAGGGAATGGCTACACCTTC.

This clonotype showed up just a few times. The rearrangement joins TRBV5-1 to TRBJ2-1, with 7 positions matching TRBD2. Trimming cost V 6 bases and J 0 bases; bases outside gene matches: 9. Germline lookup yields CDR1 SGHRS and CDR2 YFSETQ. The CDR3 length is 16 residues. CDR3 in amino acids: CASNPGGGNSYNEQFF. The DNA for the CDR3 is TGCGCCAGCAACCCTGGGGGGGGGAACTCCTACAATGAGCAGTTCTTC.

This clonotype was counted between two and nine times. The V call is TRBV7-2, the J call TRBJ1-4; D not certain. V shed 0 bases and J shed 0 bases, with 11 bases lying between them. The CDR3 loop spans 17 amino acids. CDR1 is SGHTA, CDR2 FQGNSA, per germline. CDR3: CASSLAQGFATNEKLFF. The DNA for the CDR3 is TGTGCCAGCAGCTTAGCGCAAGGGTTTGCAACTAATGAAAAACTGTTTTTT.

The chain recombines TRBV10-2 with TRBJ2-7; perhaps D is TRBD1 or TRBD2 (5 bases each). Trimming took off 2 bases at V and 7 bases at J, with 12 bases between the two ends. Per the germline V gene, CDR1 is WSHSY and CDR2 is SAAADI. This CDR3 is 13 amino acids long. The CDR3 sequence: CASSETGPVEQYF. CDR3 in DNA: TGCGCCAGCAGTGAGACGGGGCCCGTGGAGCAGTACTTC.

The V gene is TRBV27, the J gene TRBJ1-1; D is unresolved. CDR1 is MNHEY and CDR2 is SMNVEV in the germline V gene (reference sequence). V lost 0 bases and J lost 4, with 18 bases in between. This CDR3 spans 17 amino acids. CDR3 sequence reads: CASSLSSVGPGVTEAFF. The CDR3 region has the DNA TGTGCCAGCAGTTTATCCTCAGTCGGCCCGGGCGTCACTGAAGCTTTCTTT.

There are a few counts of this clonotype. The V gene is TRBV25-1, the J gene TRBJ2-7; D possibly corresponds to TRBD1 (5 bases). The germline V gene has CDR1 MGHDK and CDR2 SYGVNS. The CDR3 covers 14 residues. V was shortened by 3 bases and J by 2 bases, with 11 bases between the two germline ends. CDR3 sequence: CASSEGTGPYEQYF. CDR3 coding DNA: TGTGCCAGCAGTGAGGGAACAGGACCCTACGAGCAGTACTTC.

CDR3 DNA: TGCAGCGTTGAAGGGGGCGATTCTGGGGCCAACGTCCTGACTTTC. This gives the protein CSVEGGDSGANVLTF. The gene calls are TRBV29-1 and TRBJ2-6; D perhaps matches TRBD1 (5 bases). Between the trimmed V and J ends, which lost 1 base and 1 base, there was a span of 8 bases. CDR1 SQVTM and CDR2 ANQGSEA come from the germline V gene. The CDR3 runs to 15 residues.

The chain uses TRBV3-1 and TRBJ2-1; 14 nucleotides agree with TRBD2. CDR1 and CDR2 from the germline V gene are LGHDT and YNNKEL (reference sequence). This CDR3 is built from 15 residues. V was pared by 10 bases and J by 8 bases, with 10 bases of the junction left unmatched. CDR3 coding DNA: TGTGCCACCTGCCCTGGACTAGCGGGAGGCTATGAGCAGTTCTTC. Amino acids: CATCPGLAGGYEQFF.

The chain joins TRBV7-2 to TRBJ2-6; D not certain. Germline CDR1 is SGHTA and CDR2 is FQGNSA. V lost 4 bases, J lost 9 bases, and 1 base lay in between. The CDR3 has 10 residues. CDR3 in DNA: TGTGCCAGCAGCTACAACGTCCTGACTTTC. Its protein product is CASSYNVLTF. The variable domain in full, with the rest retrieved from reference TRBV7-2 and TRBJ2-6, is GAGVSQSPSNKVTEKGKDVELRCDPISGHTALYWYRQSLGQGLEFLIYFQGNSAPDKSGLPSDRFSAERTGGSVSTLTIQRTQQEDSAVYLCASSYNVLTFGAGSRLTVL.

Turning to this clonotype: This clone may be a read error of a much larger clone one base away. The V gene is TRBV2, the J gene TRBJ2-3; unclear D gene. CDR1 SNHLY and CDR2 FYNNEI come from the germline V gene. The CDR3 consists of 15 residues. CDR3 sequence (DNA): TGTGCCAGCAGTGAACTGCCGGGTATATCAGATAGGCAGTATTTT. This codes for CASSELPGISDRQYF.

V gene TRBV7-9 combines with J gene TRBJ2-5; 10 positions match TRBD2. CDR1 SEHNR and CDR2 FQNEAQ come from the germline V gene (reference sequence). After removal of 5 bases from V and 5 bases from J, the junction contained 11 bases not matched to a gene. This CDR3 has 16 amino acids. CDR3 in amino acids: CASSHKREGPRETQYF. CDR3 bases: TGTGCCAGCAGCCATAAGCGGGAGGGCCCGAGGGAGACCCAGTACTTC.

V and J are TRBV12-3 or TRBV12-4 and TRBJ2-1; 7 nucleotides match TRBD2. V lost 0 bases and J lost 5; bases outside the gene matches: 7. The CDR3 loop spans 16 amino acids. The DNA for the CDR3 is TGTGCCAGCAGTTTAGCTATTCTAGCGGAGAACAATGAGCAGTTCTTC. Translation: CASSLAILAENNEQFF.

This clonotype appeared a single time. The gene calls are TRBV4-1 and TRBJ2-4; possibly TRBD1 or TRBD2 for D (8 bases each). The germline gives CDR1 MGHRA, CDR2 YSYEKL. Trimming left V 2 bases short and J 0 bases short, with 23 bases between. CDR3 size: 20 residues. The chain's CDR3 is CASSQWGQERGGSAKNIQYF. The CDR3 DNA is TGCGCCAGCAGCCAATGGGGACAGGAACGCGGGGGGTCAGCCAAAAACATTCAGTACTTC.

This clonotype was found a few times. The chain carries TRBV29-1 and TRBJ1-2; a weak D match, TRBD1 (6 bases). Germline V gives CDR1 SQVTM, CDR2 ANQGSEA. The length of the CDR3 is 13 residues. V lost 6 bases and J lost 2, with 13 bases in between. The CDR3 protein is CSVVQGGNYGYTF. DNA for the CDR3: TGCAGCGTGGTACAGGGAGGCAACTATGGCTACACCTTC.

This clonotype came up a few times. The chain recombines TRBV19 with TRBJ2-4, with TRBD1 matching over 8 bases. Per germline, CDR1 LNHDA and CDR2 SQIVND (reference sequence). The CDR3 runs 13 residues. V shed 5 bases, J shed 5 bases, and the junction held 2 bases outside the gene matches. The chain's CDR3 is CASSPTGENIQYF. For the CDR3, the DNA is TGTGCCAGTAGTCCGACAGGGGAAAACATTCAGTACTTC.

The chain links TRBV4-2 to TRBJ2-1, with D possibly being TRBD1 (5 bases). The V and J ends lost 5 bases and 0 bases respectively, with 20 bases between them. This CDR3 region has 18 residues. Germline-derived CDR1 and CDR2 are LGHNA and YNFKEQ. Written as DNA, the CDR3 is TGTGCCAGCAGCTACAAGCCCCTGACAGATAGCTCCTACAATGAGCAGTTCTTC. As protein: CASSYKPLTDSSYNEQFF.

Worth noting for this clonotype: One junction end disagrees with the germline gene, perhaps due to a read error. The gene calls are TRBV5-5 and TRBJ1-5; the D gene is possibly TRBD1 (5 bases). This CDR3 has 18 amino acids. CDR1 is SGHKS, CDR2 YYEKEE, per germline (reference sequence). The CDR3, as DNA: TGTGCCAGCAGCTTGGCTGTACCGGGGCTCGACGAGGGCCAGCCCCAGAATTTT. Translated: CASSLAVPGLDEGQPQNF.

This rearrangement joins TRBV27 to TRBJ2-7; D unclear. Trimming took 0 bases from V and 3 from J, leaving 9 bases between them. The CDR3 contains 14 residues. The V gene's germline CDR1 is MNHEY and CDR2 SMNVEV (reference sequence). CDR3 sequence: CASSLSLGRYEQYF. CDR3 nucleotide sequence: TGTGCCAGCAGTTTATCGCTTGGGCGCTACGAGCAGTACTTC.

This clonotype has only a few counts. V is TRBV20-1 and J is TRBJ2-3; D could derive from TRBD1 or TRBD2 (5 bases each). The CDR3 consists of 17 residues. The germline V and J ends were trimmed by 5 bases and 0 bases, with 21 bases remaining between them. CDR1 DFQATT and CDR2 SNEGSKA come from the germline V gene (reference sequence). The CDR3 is CSAEPRPGTGSTDTQYF. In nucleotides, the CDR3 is TGCAGTGCTGAACCGAGGCCAGGGACGGGCAGCACAGATACGCAGTATTTT.

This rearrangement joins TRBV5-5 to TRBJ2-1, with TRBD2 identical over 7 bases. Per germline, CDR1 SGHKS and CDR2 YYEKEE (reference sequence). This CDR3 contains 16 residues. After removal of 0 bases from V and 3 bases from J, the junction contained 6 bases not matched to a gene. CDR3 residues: CASSLEAAGIYNEQFF. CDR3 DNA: TGTGCCAGCAGCTTGGAAGCAGCGGGGATCTACAATGAGCAGTTCTTC.

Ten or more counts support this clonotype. The CDR3 is CASSLIGSWFSYEQYF. In DNA, the CDR3 is TGTGCCAGCAGCTTAATCGGGAGCTGGTTTTCCTACGAGCAGTACTTC. The chain recombines TRBV7-2 with TRBJ2-7; possible D gene TRBD2, 6 bases. Trimming removed 2 bases from V and 1 base from J, with 15 bases in between. The CDR3 has 16 amino acids. Per germline, CDR1 SGHTA and CDR2 FQGNSA.

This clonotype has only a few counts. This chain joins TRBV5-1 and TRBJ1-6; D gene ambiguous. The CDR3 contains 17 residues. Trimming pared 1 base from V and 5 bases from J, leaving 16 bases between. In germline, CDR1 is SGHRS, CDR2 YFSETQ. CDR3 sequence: CASSLSPSGWDNSPLHF. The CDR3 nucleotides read TGCGCCAGCAGCTTGTCCCCGTCGGGTTGGGATAATTCACCCCTCCACTTT.

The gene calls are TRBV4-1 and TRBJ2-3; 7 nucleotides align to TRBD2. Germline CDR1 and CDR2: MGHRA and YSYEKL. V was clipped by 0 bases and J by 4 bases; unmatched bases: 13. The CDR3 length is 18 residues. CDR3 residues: CASSQDWASGQRSDTQYF. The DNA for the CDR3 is TGCGCCAGCAGCCAAGATTGGGCTAGCGGCCAGAGGTCAGATACGCAGTATTTT.